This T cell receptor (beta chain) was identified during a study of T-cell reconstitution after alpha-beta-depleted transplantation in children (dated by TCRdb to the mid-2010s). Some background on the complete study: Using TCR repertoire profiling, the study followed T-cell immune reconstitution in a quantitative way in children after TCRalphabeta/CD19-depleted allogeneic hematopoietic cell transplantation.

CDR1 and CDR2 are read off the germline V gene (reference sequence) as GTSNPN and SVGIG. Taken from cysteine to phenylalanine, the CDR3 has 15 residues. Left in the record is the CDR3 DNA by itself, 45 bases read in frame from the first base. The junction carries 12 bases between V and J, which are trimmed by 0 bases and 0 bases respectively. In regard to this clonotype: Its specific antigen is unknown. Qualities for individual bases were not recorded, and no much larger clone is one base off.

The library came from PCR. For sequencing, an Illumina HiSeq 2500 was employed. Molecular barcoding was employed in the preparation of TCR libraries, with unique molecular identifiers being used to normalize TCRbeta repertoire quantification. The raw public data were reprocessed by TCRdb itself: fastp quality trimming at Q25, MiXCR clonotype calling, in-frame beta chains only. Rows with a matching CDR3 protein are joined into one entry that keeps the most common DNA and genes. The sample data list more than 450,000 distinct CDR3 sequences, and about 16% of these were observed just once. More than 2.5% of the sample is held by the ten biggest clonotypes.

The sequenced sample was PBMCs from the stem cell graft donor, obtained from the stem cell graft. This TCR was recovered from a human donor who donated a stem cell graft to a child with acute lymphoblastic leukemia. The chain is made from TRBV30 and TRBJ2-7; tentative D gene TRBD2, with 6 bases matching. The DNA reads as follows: TGTGCCTGGAGTGTAGGGACTCTGAGCTCCTACGAGCAGTACTTC. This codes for CAWSVGTLSSYEQYF.